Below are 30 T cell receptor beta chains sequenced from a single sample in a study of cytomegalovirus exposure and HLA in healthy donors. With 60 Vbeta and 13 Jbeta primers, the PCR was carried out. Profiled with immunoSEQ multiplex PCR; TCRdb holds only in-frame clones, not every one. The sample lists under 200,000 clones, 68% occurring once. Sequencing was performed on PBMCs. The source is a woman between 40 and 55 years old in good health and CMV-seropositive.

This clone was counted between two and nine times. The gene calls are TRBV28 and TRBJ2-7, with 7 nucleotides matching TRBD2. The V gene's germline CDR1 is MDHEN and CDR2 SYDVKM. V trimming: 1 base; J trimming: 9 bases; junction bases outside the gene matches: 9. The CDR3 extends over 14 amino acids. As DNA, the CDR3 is TGTGCCAGCAGTTTATCAGGACCTCGCGGGGGGCAGTACTTC. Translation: CASSLSGPRGGQYF. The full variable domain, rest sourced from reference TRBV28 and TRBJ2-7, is DVKVTQSSRYLVKRTGEKVFLECVQDMDHENMFWYRQDPGLGLRLIYFSYDVKMKEKGDIPEGYSVSREKKERFSLILESASTNQTSMYLCASSLSGPRGGQYFGPGTRLTVT.

The CDR3 coding sequence is TGTGCCAGCAGCGTGCCTCGGGGCACAGATACGCAGTATTTT. Translated: CASSVPRGTDTQYF. The V and J genes are TRBV5-6 and TRBJ2-3; D not resolved. In germline, CDR1 is SGHDT, CDR2 YYEEEE. CDR3 length: 14 amino acids. The V end lost 4 bases, the J end lost 1 base, and 10 bases lay between the germline ends.

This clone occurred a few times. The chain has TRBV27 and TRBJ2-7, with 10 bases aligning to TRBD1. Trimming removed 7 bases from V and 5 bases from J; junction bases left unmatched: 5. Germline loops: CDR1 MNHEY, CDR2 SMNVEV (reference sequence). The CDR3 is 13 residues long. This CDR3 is CASTRQGADEQYF. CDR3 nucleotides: TGTGCCAGCACCCGACAGGGGGCTGACGAGCAGTACTTC.

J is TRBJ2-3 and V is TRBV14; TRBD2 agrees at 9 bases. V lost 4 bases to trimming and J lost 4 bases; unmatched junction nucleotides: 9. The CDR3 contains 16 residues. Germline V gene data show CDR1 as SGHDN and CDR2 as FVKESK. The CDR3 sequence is CASSPISGGFADTQYF. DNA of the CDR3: TGTGCCAGCAGCCCGATTAGCGGGGGTTTCGCAGATACGCAGTATTTT.

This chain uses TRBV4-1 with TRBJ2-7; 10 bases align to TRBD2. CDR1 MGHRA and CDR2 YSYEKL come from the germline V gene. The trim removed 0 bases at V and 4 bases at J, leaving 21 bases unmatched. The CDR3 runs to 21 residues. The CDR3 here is CASSQEGDQREGRRGLYEQYF. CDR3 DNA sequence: TGCGCCAGCAGCCAAGAGGGGGACCAGCGGGAGGGCCGGCGAGGACTTTACGAGCAGTACTTC.

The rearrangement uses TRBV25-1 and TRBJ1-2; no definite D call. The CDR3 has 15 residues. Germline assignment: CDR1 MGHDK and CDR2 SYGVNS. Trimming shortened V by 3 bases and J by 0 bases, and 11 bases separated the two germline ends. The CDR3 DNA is TGTGCCAGCAGTGACGCGGCCACTCCTAACTATGGCTACACCTTC. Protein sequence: CASSDAATPNYGYTF.

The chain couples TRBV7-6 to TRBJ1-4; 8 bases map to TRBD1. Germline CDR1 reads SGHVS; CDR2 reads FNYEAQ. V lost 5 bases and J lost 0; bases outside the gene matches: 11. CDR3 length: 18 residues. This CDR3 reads CASSPRAGQGTTNEKLFF. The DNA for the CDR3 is TGTGCCAGCAGCCCGCGAGCCGGACAGGGTACAACTAATGAAAAACTGTTTTTT.

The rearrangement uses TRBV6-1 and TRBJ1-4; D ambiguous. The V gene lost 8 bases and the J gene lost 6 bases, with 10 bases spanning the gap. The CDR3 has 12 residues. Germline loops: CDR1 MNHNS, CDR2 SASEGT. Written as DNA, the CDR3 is TGTGCCAGCGGCCAGTTTTATGAAAAACTGTTTTTT. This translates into CASGQFYEKLFF.

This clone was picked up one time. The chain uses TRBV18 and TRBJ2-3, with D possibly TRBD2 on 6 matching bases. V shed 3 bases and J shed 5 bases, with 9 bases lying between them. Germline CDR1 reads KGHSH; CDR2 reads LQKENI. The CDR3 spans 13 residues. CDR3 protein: CASSPSGGDTQYF. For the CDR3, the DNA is TGTGCCAGCTCACCCTCCGGGGGAGATACGCAGTATTTT.

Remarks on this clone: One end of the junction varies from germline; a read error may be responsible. The CDR3 protein is CASSAGGAEHSPLNF. Written as DNA, the CDR3 is TGTGCCAGCAGCGCCGGGGGTGCAGAGCATTCACCCCTCAACTTT. The J gene is TRBJ1-6, the V gene TRBV9; D perhaps matches TRBD1 (5 bases). Germline CDR1 and CDR2: SGDLS and YYNGEE. The CDR3 runs to 15 residues.

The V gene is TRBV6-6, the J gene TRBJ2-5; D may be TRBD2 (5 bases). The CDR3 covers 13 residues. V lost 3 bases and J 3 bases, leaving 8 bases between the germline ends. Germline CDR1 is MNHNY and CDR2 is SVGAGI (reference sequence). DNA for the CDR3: TGTGCCAGCAGTTATACTAGGGAAGAGACCCAGTACTTC. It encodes CASSYTREETQYF.

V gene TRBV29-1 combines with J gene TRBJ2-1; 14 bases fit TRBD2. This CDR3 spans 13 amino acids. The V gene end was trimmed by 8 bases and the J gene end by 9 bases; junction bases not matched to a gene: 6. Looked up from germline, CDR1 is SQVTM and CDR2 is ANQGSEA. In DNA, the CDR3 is TGCAGCAAGACTAGCGGGAGGGCGGGTGAGCAGTTCTTC. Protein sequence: CSKTSGRAGEQFF.

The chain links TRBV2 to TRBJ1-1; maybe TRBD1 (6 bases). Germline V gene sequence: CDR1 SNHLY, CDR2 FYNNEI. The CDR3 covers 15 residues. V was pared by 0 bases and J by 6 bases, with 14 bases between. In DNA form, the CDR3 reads TGTGCCAGCAGTGAAGCTTTGGGGGCATCCCCTGAAGCTTTCTTT. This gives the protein CASSEALGASPEAFF. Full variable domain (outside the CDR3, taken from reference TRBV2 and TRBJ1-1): EPEVTQTPSHQVTQMGQEVILRCVPISNHLYFYWYRQILGQKVEFLVSFYNNEISEKSEIFDDQFSVERPDGSNFTLKIRSTKLEDSAMYFCASSEALGASPEAFFGQGTRLTVV.

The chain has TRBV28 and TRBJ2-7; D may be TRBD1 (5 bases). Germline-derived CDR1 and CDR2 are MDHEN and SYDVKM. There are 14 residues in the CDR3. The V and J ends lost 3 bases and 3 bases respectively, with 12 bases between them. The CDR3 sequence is CASSFIGVDYEQYF. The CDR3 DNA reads TGTGCCAGCAGTTTTATAGGGGTTGACTACGAGCAGTACTTC.

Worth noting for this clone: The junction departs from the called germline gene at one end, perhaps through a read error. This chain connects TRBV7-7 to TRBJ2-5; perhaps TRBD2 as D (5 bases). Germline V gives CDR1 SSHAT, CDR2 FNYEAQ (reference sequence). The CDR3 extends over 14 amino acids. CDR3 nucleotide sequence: TGTGCTAGCAGCGGTCTGCGGAACCAAGAGACCCAGTACTTC. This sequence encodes CASSGLRNQETQYF. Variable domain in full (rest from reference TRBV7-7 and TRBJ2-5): GAGVSQSPRYKVTKRGQDVTLRCDPISSHATLYWYQQALGQGPEFLTYFNYEAQPDKSGLPSDRFSAERPEGSISTLTIQRTEQRDSAMYRCASSGLRNQETQYFGPGTRLLVL.

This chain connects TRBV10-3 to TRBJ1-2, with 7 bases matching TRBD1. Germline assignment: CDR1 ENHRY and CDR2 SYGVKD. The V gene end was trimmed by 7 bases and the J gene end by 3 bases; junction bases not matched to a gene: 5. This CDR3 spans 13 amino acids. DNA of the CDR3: TGTGCCATCACCTCCGGACAGGACTATGGCTACACCTTC. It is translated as CAITSGQDYGYTF.

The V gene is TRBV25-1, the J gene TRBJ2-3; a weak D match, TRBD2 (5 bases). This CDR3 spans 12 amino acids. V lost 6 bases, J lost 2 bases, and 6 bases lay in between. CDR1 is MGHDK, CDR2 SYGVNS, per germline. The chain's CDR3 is CASRDFTDTQYF. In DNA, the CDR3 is TGTGCCAGCAGGGACTTCACAGATACGCAGTATTTT.

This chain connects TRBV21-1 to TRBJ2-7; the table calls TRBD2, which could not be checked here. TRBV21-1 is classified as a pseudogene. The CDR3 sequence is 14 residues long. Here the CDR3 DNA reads TGTGCCAGCAGCCAAGGGACTTTTACCTACGAGCAGTACTTC. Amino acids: CASSQGTFTYEQYF.

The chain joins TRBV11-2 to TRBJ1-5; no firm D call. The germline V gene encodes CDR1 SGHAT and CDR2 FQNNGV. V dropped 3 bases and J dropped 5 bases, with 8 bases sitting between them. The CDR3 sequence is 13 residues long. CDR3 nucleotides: TGTGCCAGCAGCTTTGGCGGGGATCAGCCCCAGCATTTT. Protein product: CASSFGGDQPQHF.

The CDR3: CSDRGHLETQYF. The DNA of the CDR3 is TGCAGCGACAGGGGGCATTTGGAGACCCAGTACTTC. The chain couples TRBV29-1 to TRBJ2-5; the match to TRBD1 covers 9 bases. With V trimmed by 7 bases and J by 5 bases, 5 bases remained unmatched. The germline CDR1 and CDR2 sequences are SQVTM and ANQGSEA. CDR3 length equals 12 residues. The variable domain in full, completed from reference TRBV29-1 and TRBJ2-5, reads SAVISQKPSRDICQRGTSLTIQCQVDSQVTMMFWYRQQPGQSLTLIATANQGSEATYESGFVIDKFPISRPNLTFSTLTVSNMSPEDSSIYLCSDRGHLETQYFGPGTRLLVL.

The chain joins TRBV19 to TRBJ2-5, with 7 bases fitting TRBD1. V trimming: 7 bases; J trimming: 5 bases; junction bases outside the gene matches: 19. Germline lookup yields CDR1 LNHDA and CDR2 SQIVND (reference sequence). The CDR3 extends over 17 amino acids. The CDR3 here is CASKERLRGPGGETQYF. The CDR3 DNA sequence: TGTGCCAGTAAAGAAAGACTAAGGGGGCCCGGTGGGGAGACCCAGTACTTC. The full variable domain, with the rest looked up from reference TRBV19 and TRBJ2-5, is DGGITQSPKYLFRKEGQNVTLSCEQNLNHDAMYWYRQDPGQGLRLIYYSQIVNDFQKGDIAEGYSVSREKKESFPLTVTSAQKNPTAFYLCASKERLRGPGGETQYFGPGTRLLVL.

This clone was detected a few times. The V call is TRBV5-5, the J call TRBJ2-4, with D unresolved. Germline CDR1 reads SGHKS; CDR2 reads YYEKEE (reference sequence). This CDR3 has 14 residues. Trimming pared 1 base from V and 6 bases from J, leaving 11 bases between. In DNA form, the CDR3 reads TGTGCCAGCAGCTTGTACGGGTTAGCAAACATTCAGTACTTC. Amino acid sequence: CASSLYGLANIQYF.

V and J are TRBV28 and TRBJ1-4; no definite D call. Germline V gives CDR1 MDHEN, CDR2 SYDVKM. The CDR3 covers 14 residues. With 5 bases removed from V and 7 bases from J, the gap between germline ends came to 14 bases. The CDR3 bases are TGTGCCAGCAGTGATAGTCTTTCAGGTGAAAAACTGTTTTTT. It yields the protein CASSDSLSGEKLFF.

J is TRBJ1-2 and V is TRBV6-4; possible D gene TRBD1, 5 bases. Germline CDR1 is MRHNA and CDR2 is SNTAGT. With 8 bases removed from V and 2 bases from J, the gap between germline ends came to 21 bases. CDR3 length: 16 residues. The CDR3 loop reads CASWGLNPIGNYGYTF. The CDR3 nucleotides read TGTGCCAGCTGGGGACTCAACCCAATCGGAAACTATGGCTACACCTTC.

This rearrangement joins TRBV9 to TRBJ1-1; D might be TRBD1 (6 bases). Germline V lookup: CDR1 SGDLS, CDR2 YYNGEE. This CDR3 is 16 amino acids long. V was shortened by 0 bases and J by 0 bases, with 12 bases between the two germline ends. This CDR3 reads CASSVGTQGLNTEAFF. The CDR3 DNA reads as TGTGCCAGCAGCGTAGGGACACAGGGTTTGAACACTGAAGCTTTCTTT.

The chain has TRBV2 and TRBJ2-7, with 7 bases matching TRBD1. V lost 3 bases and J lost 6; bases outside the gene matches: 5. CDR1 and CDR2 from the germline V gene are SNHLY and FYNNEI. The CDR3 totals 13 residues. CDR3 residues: CASSDKGGCEQYF. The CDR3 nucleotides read TGTGCCAGCAGTGACAAAGGGGGCTGCGAGCAGTACTTC.

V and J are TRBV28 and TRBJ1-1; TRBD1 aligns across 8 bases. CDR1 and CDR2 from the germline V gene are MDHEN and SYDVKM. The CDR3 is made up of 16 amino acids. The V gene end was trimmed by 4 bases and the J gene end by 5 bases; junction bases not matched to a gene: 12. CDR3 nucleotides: TGTGCCAGCAGTTCGACAGGGGACGGGGGTAAGACTGAAGCTTTCTTT. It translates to CASSSTGDGGKTEAFF.

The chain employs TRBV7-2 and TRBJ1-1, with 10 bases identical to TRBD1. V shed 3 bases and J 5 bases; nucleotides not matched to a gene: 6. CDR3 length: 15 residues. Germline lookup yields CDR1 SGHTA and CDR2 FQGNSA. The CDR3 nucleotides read TGTGCCAGCAGCTTCCGGGACAGGGGCGCAACTGAAGCTTTCTTT. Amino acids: CASSFRDRGATEAFF. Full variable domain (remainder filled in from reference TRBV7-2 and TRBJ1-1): GAGVSQSPSNKVTEKGKDVELRCDPISGHTALYWYRQSLGQGLEFLIYFQGNSAPDKSGLPSDRFSAERTGGSVSTLTIQRTQQEDSAVYLCASSFRDRGATEAFFGQGTRLTVV.

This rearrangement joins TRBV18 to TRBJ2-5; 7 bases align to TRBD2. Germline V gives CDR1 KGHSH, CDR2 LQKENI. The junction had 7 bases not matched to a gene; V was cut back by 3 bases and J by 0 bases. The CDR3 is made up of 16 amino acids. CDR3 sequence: CASSPVRSGYQETQYF. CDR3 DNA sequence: TGTGCCAGCTCACCGGTTCGTAGCGGGTACCAAGAGACCCAGTACTTC.

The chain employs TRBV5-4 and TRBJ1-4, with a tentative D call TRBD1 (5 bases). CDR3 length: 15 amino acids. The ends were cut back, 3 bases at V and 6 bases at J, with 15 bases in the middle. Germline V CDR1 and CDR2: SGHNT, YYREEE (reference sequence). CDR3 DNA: TGTGCCAGCAGCTCAGGGTGGGGAAGTGATGAAAAACTGTTTTTT. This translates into CASSSGWGSDEKLFF.